This TCR beta chain is drawn from a study of blood T cell repertoires in COVID-19. Turning to the study itself: Acute and convalescent COVID-19 samples came from the United States, Italy and Spain. Sources were T cells, B-cell-depleted T cells, or PBMCs; the material itself was cDNA or gDNA.

In the original workflow: Estimates of nucleated cell counts were drawn from the amplification of reference gene primers. Clones were read by immunoSEQ multiplex PCR, and TCRdb kept only the in-frame ones, dropping some. V, J and clone size are those of that table, while D and trimming were read from the DNA. The table has roughly 140,000 clones, roughly 88% seen once; the top ten hold 9.5% to 13%. CDR3 length equals 14 residues. Germline V gene sequence: CDR1 SEHNR, CDR2 FQNEAQ (reference sequence). V was pared by 7 bases and J by 3 bases, with 13 bases between. Sequences were obtained from peripheral blood. The rearrangement uses TRBV7-9 and TRBJ1-5, with D possibly being TRBD1 (5 bases). This receptor was identified in a man in his sixties with active or convalescent COVID-19. The CDR3 reads CASTTDTNNQPQHF. DNA for the CDR3: TGTGCCAGCACCACGGACACTAACAATCAGCCCCAGCATTTT.